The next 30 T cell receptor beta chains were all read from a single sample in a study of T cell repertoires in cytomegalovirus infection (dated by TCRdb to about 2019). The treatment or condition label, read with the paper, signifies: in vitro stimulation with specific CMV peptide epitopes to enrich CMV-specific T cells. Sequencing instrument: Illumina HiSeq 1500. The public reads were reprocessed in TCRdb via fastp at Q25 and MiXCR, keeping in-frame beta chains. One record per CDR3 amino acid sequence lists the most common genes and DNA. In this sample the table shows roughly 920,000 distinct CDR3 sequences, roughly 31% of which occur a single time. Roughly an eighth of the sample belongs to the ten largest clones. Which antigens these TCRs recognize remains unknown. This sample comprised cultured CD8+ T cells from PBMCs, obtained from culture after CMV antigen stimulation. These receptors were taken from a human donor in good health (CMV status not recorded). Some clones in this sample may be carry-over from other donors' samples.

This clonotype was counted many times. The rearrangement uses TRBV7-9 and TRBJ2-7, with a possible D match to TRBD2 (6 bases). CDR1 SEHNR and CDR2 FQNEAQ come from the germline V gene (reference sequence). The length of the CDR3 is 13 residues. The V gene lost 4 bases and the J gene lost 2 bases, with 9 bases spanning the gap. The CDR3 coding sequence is TGTGCCAGCAGCTCGGGACTCGCCTACGAGCAGTACTTC. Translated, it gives CASSSGLAYEQYF.

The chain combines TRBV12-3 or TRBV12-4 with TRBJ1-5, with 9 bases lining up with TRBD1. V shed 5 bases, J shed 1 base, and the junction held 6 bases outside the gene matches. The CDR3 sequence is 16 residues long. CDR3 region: CASSNRGRGSNQPQHF. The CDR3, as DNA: TGTGCCAGCAGTAACAGGGGGCGAGGAAGCAATCAGCCCCAGCATTTT.

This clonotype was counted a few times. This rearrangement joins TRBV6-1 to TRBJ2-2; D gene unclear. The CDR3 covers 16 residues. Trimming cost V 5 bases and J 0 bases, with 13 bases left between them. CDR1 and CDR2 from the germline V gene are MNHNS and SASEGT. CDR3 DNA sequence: TGTGCCAGCAGTTCGGGTCACACCGCGAACACCGGGGAGCTGTTTTTT. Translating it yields CASSSGHTANTGELFF.

This CDR3 reads CASSLATSGPDTQYF. For the CDR3, the DNA is TGTGCCAGCAGCTTAGCTACTAGCGGGCCAGATACGCAGTATTTT. J is TRBJ2-3 and V is TRBV7-6, with TRBD2 matching over 9 bases. With 0 bases clipped from V and 4 bases from J, the junction kept 2 bases outside the gene matches. The V gene's germline CDR1 is SGHVS and CDR2 FNYEAQ. CDR3 length: 15 residues.

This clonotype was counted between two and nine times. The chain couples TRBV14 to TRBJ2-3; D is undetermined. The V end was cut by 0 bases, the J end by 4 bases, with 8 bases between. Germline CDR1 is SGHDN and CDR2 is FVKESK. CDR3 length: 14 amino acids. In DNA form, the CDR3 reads TGTGCCAGCAGCCAAGACGACATACCAGATACGCAGTATTTT. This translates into CASSQDDIPDTQYF.

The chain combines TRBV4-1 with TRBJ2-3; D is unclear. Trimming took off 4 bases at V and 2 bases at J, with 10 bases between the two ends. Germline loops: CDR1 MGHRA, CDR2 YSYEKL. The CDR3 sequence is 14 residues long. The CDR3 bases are TGCGCCAGCAGCCCCCTAGGCCTCACAGATACGCAGTATTTT. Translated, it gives CASSPLGLTDTQYF.

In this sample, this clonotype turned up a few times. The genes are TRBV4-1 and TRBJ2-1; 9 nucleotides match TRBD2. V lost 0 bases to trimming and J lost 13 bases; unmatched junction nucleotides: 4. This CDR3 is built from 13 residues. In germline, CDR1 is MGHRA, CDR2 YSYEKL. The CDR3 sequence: CASSQEGGGEQFF. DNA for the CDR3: TGCGCCAGCAGCCAAGAAGGCGGGGGGGAACAGTTCTTC.

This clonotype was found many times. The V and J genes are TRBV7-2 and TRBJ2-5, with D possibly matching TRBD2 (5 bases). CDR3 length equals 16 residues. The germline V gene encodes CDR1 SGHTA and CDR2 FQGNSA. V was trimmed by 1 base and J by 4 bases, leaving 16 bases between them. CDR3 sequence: CASSLDLGALLETQYF. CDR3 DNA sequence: TGTGCCAGCAGCTTAGATCTGGGAGCCCTCCTAGAGACCCAGTACTTC.

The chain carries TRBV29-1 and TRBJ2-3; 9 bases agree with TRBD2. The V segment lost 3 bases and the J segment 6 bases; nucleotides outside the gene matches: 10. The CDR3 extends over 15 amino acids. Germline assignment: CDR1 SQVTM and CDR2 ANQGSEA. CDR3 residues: CSVDGLAGIADTQYF. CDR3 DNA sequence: TGCAGCGTTGATGGGCTAGCGGGGATCGCCGATACGCAGTATTTT.

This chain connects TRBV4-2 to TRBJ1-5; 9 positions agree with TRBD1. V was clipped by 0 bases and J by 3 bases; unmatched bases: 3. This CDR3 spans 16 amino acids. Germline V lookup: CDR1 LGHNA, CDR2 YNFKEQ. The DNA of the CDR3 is TGTGCCAGCAGCCAAGAAACAGGGGGCCTCAATCAGCCCCAGCATTTT. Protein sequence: CASSQETGGLNQPQHF.

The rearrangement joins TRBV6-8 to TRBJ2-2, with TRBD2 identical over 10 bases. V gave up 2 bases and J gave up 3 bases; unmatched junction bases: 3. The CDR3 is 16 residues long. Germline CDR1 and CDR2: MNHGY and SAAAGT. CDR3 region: CASSYGAGGHTGELFF. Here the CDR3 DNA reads TGTGCCAGCAGTTACGGAGCGGGGGGGCACACCGGGGAGCTGTTTTTT.

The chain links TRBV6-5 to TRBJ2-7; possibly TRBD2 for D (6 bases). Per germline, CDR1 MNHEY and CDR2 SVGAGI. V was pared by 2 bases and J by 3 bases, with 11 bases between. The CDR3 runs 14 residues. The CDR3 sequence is CASSYTGGVYEQYF. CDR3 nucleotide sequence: TGTGCCAGCAGTTACACAGGAGGGGTCTACGAGCAGTACTTC.

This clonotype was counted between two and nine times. For the CDR3, the DNA is TGTGCCAGCAGCGTGACAGGCGAGCAGTACTTC. It codes for CASSVTGEQYF. The chain joins TRBV7-8 to TRBJ2-7; tentative D call: TRBD1 (6 bases). The germline V and J ends were trimmed by 5 bases and 6 bases, with 8 bases remaining between them. From germline, CDR1 is SGHVS and CDR2 FQNEAQ. The CDR3 contains 11 residues.

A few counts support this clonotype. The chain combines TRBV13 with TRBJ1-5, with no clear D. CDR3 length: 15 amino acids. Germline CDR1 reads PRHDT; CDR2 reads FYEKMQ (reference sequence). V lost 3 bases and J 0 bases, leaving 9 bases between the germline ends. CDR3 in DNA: TGTGCCAGCAGCTTGAACAGAAATAGCAATCAGCCCCAGCATTTT. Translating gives CASSLNRNSNQPQHF.

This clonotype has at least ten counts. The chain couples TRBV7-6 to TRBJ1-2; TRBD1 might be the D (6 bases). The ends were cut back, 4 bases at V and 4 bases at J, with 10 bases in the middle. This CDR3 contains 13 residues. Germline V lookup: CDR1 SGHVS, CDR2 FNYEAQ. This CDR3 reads CASSSSTGYGYTF. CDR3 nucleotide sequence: TGTGCCAGCAGCTCATCGACAGGCTATGGCTACACCTTC. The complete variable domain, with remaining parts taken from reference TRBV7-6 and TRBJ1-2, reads GAGVSQSPRYKVTKRGQDVALRCDPISGHVSLYWYRQALGQGPEFLTYFNYEAQQDKSGLPNDRFSAERPEGSISTLTIQRTEQRDSAMYRCASSSSTGYGYTFGSGTRLTVV.

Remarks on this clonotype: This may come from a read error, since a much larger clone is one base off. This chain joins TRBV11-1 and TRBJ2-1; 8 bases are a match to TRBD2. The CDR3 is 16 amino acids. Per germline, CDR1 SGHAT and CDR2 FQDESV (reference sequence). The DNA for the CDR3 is TGTGCCAGCAGCCCCGGTAGGGGCGGGGGGTTCAATAAGCAGTTCTTC. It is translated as CASSPGRGGGFNKQFF.

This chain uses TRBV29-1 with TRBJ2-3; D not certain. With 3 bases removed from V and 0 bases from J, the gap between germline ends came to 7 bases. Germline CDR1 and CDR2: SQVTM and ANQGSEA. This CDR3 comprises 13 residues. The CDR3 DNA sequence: TGCAGCGTTGAGAAGGGCAGCACAGATACGCAGTATTTT. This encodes CSVEKGSTDTQYF.

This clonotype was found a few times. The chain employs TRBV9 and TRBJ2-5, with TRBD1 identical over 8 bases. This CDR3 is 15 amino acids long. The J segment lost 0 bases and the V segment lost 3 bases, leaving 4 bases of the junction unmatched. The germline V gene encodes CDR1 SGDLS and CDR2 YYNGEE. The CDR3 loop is CASSAWTGYQETQYF. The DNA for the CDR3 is TGTGCCAGCAGCGCCTGGACAGGGTACCAAGAGACCCAGTACTTC.

For the CDR3, the DNA is TGTGCCAGCAGTTACTCAACTCTCGGGTACTACGAGCAGTACTTC. It codes for CASSYSTLGYYEQYF. V and J are TRBV6-5 and TRBJ2-7, with D unresolved. Germline V gene lookup returns CDR1 MNHEY and CDR2 SVGAGI. This CDR3 is built from 15 residues. Between the trimmed V and J ends, which lost 0 bases and 3 bases, there was a span of 12 bases.

The CDR3 is CASSIKDGYYGYTF. CDR3 nucleotides: TGTGCCAGTAGTATAAAAGACGGATACTATGGCTACACCTTC. The chain joins TRBV19 to TRBJ1-2; D call uncertain. This CDR3 is 14 amino acids long. Germline CDR1 and CDR2: LNHDA and SQIVND (reference sequence). The V end lost 2 bases, the J end lost 3 bases, and 10 bases lay between the germline ends.

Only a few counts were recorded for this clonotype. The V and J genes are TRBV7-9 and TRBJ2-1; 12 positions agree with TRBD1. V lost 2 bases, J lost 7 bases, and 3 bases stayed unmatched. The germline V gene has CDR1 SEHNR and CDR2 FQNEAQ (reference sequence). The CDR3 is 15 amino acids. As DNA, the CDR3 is TGTGCCAGCAGCTTACCGGGACAGGGGGCGAATGAGCAGTTCTTC. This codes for CASSLPGQGANEQFF.

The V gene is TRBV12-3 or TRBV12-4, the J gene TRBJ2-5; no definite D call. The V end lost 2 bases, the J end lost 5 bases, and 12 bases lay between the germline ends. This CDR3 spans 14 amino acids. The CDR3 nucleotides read TGTGCCAGCAGTTTATCGCGAGAGCTGGAGACCCAGTACTTC. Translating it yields CASSLSRELETQYF.

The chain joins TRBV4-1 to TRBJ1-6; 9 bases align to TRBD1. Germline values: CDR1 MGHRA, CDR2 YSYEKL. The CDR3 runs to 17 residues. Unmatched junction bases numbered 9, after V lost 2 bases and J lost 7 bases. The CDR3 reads CASSQKAMGQGNSPLHF. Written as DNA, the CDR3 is TGCGCCAGCAGCCAAAAGGCAATGGGACAGGGAAATTCACCCCTCCACTTT.

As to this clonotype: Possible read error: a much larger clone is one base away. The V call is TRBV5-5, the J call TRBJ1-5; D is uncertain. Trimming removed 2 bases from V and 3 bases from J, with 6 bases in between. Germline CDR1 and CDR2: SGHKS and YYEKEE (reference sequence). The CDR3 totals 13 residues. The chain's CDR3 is CASSFDINQPQHF. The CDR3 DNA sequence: TGTGCCAGCAGCTTTGACATCAATCAGCCCCAGCATTTT.

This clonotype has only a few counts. This chain's CDR3 is CASRPVGGGLYNEQFF. The CDR3 DNA reads TGTGCCAGCAGACCTGTCGGGGGGGGGTTGTACAATGAGCAGTTCTTC. V usage is TRBV12-3 or TRBV12-4 and J usage is TRBJ2-1; TRBD2 matches 8 bases. Germline trimming cut 6 bases from V and 4 bases from J; bases unmatched to any gene: 11. This CDR3 is 16 amino acids long.

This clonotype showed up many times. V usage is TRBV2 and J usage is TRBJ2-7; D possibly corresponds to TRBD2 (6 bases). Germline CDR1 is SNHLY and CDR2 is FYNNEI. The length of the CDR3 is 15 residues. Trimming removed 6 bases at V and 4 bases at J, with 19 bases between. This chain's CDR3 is CASRTGVSARYEQYF. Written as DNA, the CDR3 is TGTGCCAGCAGGACGGGGGTCTCGGCCCGATACGAGCAGTACTTC.

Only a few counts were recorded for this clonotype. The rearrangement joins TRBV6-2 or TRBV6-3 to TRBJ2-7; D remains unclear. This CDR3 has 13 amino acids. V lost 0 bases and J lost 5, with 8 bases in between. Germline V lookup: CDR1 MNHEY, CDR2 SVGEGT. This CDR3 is CASSYSQVHEQYV. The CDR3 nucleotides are TGTGCCAGCAGTTACTCGCAGGTTCACGAGCAGTACGTC.

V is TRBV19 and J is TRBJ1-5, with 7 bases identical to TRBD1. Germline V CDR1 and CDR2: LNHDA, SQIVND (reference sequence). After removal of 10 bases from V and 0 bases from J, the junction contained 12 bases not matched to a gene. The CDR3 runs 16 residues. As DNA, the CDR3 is TGTGCCACTTTCGATCCGGGACAGTATAGCAATCAGCCCCAGCATTTT. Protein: CATFDPGQYSNQPQHF.

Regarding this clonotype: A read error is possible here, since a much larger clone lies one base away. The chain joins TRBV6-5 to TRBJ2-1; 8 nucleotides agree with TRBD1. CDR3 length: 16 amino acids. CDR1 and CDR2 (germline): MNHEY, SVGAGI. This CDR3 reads CASSYLGQGDYNKQFF. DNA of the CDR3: TGTGCCAGCAGTTACTTAGGACAGGGCGACTACAATAAGCAGTTCTTC.

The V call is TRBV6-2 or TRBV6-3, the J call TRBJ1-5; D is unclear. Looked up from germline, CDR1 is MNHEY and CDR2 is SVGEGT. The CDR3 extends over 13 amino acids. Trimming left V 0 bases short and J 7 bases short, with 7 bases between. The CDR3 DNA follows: TGTGCCAGCAGTTACTCCAAGACCCAGCCCCAGCATTTT. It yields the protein CASSYSKTQPQHF.